The 25 T cell receptor beta chains listed next were all sequenced from one sample in a study of cytomegalovirus exposure and HLA in healthy donors. With 60 Vbeta and 13 Jbeta primers, the PCR was carried out. TCRdb's table, derived via immunoSEQ multiplex PCR, lists solely in-frame clones and lacks some. The table lists approximately 82,000 clones, around a tenth of them singletons. The sequencing sample was made of PBMCs. These receptors were obtained from a man aged 60 to 69 in good health and CMV-seropositive.

This clone was detected a few times. V and J are TRBV7-2 and TRBJ2-5; 9 nucleotides match TRBD2. The length of the CDR3 is 15 residues. V trimming: 7 bases; J trimming: 5 bases; junction bases outside the gene matches: 11. Germline CDR1 is SGHTA and CDR2 is FQGNSA. DNA for the CDR3: TGTGCCAGCAATTTGGCCGCGGGGGGGCGGGAGACCCAGTACTTC. Its translation is CASNLAAGGRETQYF.

This clone came up a few times. This chain joins TRBV19 and TRBJ2-2; TRBD2 matches at 7 bases. The CDR3 is 15 residues long. With 2 bases clipped from V and 6 bases from J, the junction kept 6 bases outside the gene matches. The germline gives CDR1 LNHDA, CDR2 SQIVND (reference sequence). The CDR3 here is CASSINGLVAGELFF. The CDR3 region has the DNA TGTGCCAGTAGTATAAACGGACTAGTCGCCGGGGAGCTGTTTTTT.

The sample holds a few counts of this clone. V usage is TRBV5-1 and J usage is TRBJ2-3, with 7 bases lining up with TRBD1. J was trimmed by 4 bases and V by 6 bases; bases with no gene match: 5. The germline CDR1 and CDR2 sequences are SGHRS and YFSETQ. This CDR3 comprises 13 residues. The CDR3 DNA follows: TGCGCCAGCACTCGACAGGGCGCAGATACGCAGTATTTT. Translation gives CASTRQGADTQYF.

The chain joins TRBV2 to TRBJ1-1, with TRBD1 matching over 9 bases. V shed 8 bases and J 4 bases; nucleotides not matched to a gene: 14. The CDR3 loop spans 16 amino acids. Germline values: CDR1 SNHLY, CDR2 FYNNEI. CDR3 coding DNA: TGTGCCAGCTCGCCCGACAGGGGGAGAGGTCGCACTGAAGCTTTCTTT. Translating gives CASSPDRGRGRTEAFF. Looking up the rest from reference TRBV2 and TRBJ1-1 gives the full variable domain: EPEVTQTPSHQVTQMGQEVILRCVPISNHLYFYWYRQILGQKVEFLVSFYNNEISEKSEIFDDQFSVERPDGSNFTLKIRSTKLEDSAMYFCASSPDRGRGRTEAFFGQGTRLTVV.

This clone occurred many times. The J gene is TRBJ2-2, the V gene TRBV6-1, with D tentatively TRBD1 (5 bases). The CDR3 length is 15 residues. CDR1 and CDR2 (germline): MNHNS, SASEGT. The V end lost 0 bases, the J end lost 3 bases, and 8 bases lay between the germline ends. CDR3 amino acids: CASSEARQYTGELFF. The CDR3 region has the DNA TGTGCCAGCAGTGAAGCCCGACAGTACACCGGGGAGCTGTTTTTT.

There are a few counts of this clone. This chain connects TRBV5-1 to TRBJ1-1; the D gene is possibly TRBD1 (5 bases). Trimming cost V 1 base and J 3 bases, with 7 bases left between them. Germline V lookup: CDR1 SGHRS, CDR2 YFSETQ. The CDR3 has 13 residues. CDR3 sequence: CASSLTGYTEAFF. As DNA, the CDR3 is TGCGCCAGCAGCTTGACAGGATACACTGAAGCTTTCTTT.

The chain couples TRBV6-6 to TRBJ2-7; TRBD1 might be the D (6 bases). Germline CDR1 MNHNY, CDR2 SVGAGI (reference sequence). V shed 6 bases and J shed 0 bases, with 15 bases lying between them. This CDR3 spans 15 amino acids. CDR3 DNA sequence: TGTGCCAGCAGAAAACAGGGAAGTAACTCCTACGAGCAGTACTTC. This encodes CASRKQGSNSYEQYF.

This clone was counted between two and nine times. The chain carries TRBV28 and TRBJ2-7; D is possibly TRBD1 (5 bases). V was shortened by 4 bases and J by 6 bases, with 13 bases between the two germline ends. The CDR3 loop spans 13 amino acids. Germline CDR1 and CDR2: MDHEN and SYDVKM. CDR3 sequence reads: CASSSTVWGEQYV. CDR3 sequence (DNA): TGTGCCAGCAGTTCGACAGTGTGGGGCGAGCAGTACGTC.

The chain links TRBV7-9 to TRBJ2-5, with D uncertain. This CDR3 has 13 residues. From germline, CDR1 is SEHNR and CDR2 FQNEAQ (reference sequence). V was trimmed by 1 base and J by 1 base, leaving 4 bases between them. The CDR3 sequence is CASSLVAQETQYF. The DNA for the CDR3 is TGTGCCAGCAGCTTAGTAGCCCAAGAGACCCAGTACTTC.

This clone was counted only a few times. This chain connects TRBV27 to TRBJ2-7; 7 bases agree with TRBD2. V shed 2 bases and J 5 bases; nucleotides not matched to a gene: 9. Germline CDR1 reads MNHEY; CDR2 reads SMNVEV (reference sequence). There are 15 residues in the CDR3. CDR3 in DNA: TGTGCCAGCAGTTTAAGTGGAGGACTAGACAACGAGCAGTACTTC. Translating it yields CASSLSGGLDNEQYF.

The table lists this clone with many counts. The chain has TRBV6-6 and TRBJ1-1; D uncertain. The CDR3 length is 14 residues. The V gene's germline CDR1 is MNHNY and CDR2 SVGAGI (reference sequence). Deletions cut 0 bases from V and 0 bases from J, with 5 bases between. CDR3: CASSYSQLNTEAFF. The CDR3 DNA sequence: TGTGCCAGCAGTTACTCGCAGTTGAACACTGAAGCTTTCTTT.

The chain has TRBV19 and TRBJ2-3, with 7 bases matching TRBD2. This CDR3 contains 17 residues. CDR1 LNHDA and CDR2 SQIVND come from the germline V gene (reference sequence). V was clipped by 5 bases and J by 0 bases; unmatched bases: 11. DNA for the CDR3: TGTGCCAGTAGTGTCGCGGGGGTTCCTACTAGCACAGATACGCAGTATTTT. Protein: CASSVAGVPTSTDTQYF.

This chain links TRBV7-8 with TRBJ1-4; no reliable D call. Germline V gives CDR1 SGHVS, CDR2 FQNEAQ. The CDR3 spans 13 residues. The V end lost 5 bases, the J end lost 6 bases, and 10 bases lay between the germline ends. CDR3 loop: CASSPPGDEKLFF. CDR3 nucleotide sequence: TGTGCCAGCAGCCCACCCGGGGATGAAAAACTGTTTTTT.

This sequence joins TRBV18 and TRBJ1-3, with D possibly being TRBD1 (5 bases). Trimming shortened V by 3 bases and J by 2 bases, and 8 bases separated the two germline ends. Germline lookup yields CDR1 KGHSH and CDR2 LQKENI. This CDR3 is 14 amino acids long. CDR3 nucleotide sequence: TGTGCCAGCTCACCGACAGCGACTGGAAACACCATATATTTT. It is translated as CASSPTATGNTIYF.

This clone was recorded a few times. This chain links TRBV7-9 with TRBJ2-3; perhaps TRBD2 as D (5 bases). Germline values: CDR1 SEHNR, CDR2 FQNEAQ (reference sequence). Deletions cut 3 bases from V and 2 bases from J, with 12 bases between. The CDR3 sequence is 15 residues long. CDR3 nucleotide sequence: TGTGCCAGCAGCTTTGTAGCGACCGACACAGATACGCAGTATTTT. It codes for CASSFVATDTDTQYF.

The chain carries TRBV6-5 and TRBJ2-7; the match to TRBD1 covers 8 bases. The CDR3 contains 15 residues. The germline V gene has CDR1 MNHEY and CDR2 SVGAGI. With V trimmed by 0 bases and J by 0 bases, 1 base remained unmatched. In DNA, the CDR3 is TGTGCCAGCAGTTACTCACAGGGGGTCTCCTACGAGCAGTACTTC. Protein sequence: CASSYSQGVSYEQYF.

The chain recombines TRBV7-9 with TRBJ2-6; tentative D call: TRBD1 (6 bases). The V and J ends lost 4 bases and 1 base respectively, with 17 bases between them. The CDR3 consists of 18 residues. Germline loops: CDR1 SEHNR, CDR2 FQNEAQ (reference sequence). The CDR3 here is CASSSPQGHISGANVLTF. CDR3 DNA sequence: TGTGCCAGCAGCTCCCCTCAGGGACATATATCTGGGGCCAACGTCCTGACTTTC. Complete variable domain (other parts from reference TRBV7-9 and TRBJ2-6): DTGVSQNPRHKITKRGQNVTFRCDPISEHNRLYWYRQTLGQGPEFLTYFQNEAQLEKSRLLSDRFSAERPKGSFSTLEIQRTEQGDSAMYLCASSSPQGHISGANVLTFGAGSRLTVL.

This clone was observed a few times. The chain joins TRBV10-3 to TRBJ1-1; D perhaps matches TRBD1 (5 bases). CDR1 is ENHRY, CDR2 SYGVKD, per germline. The CDR3 totals 14 residues. V lost 1 base, J lost 1 base, and 7 bases lay in between. The CDR3 loop reads CAISELGPNTEAFF. Here the CDR3 DNA reads TGTGCCATCAGTGAGTTGGGGCCGAACACTGAAGCTTTCTTT.

This chain joins TRBV10-2 and TRBJ1-5; tentative D call: TRBD1 (6 bases). The V end was cut by 5 bases, the J end by 3 bases, with 11 bases between. The CDR3 totals 14 residues. Germline V lookup: CDR1 WSHSY, CDR2 SAAADI. CDR3 sequence (DNA): TGCGCCAGCAGTCAACAGGGAAACAATCAGCCCCAGCATTTT. This codes for CASSQQGNNQPQHF.

The chain employs TRBV6-1 and TRBJ2-7, with 12 bases fitting TRBD2. This CDR3 region has 15 residues. The J segment lost 2 bases and the V segment lost 6 bases, leaving 5 bases of the junction unmatched. Germline V lookup: CDR1 MNHNS, CDR2 SASEGT. The CDR3 reads CASSPTSGGTYEQYV. The DNA for the CDR3 is TGTGCCAGCAGCCCGACTAGCGGGGGAACCTACGAGCAGTACGTC.

This clone was seen more than once but under ten times. V usage is TRBV19 and J usage is TRBJ1-2, with a weak D call TRBD1 (6 bases). This CDR3 region has 14 residues. Germline V gene lookup returns CDR1 LNHDA and CDR2 SQIVND (reference sequence). Trimming took off 5 bases at V and 2 bases at J, with 12 bases between the two ends. CDR3 amino acids: CASSYRTENYGYTF. The CDR3 DNA follows: TGTGCCAGTAGTTACCGGACAGAAAACTATGGCTACACCTTC.

A few counts support this clone. The gene calls are TRBV10-2 and TRBJ1-2; possible D gene TRBD1, 5 bases. V lost 0 bases to trimming and J lost 4 bases, with 15 bases between them. Germline loops: CDR1 WSHSY, CDR2 SAAADI. CDR3 length: 16 amino acids. CDR3 region: CASSESFREGSYGYTF. In DNA form, the CDR3 reads TGCGCCAGCAGTGAGTCTTTCAGGGAGGGAAGCTATGGCTACACCTTC.

This clone came up a few times. The rearrangement uses TRBV11-2 and TRBJ2-2; D is undetermined. CDR1 is SGHAT and CDR2 is FQNNGV in the germline V gene. The CDR3 totals 13 residues. The V end lost 3 bases, the J end lost 6 bases, and 8 bases lay between the germline ends. CDR3 DNA: TGTGCCAGCAGCTTGGTGGGCGCCGGGGAGCTGTTTTTT. Amino acids: CASSLVGAGELFF.

The chain carries TRBV30 and TRBJ2-7; 7 bases agree with TRBD1. The CDR3 contains 16 residues. Trimming at V came to 0 bases and at J to 0 bases, leaving 8 bases not matched to a gene. The germline CDR1 and CDR2 sequences are GTSNPN and SVGIG (reference sequence). CDR3 sequence: CAWSVRWDRSSYEQYF. DNA for the CDR3: TGTGCCTGGAGTGTACGTTGGGACAGAAGCTCCTACGAGCAGTACTTC. Together with reference TRBV30 and TRBJ2-7, the CDR3 gives the full variable domain: SQTIHQWPATLVQPVGSPLSLECTVEGTSNPNLYWYRQAAGRGLQLLFYSVGIGQISSEVPQNLSASRPQDRQFILSSKKLLLSDSGFYLCAWSVRWDRSSYEQYFGPGTRLTVT.

On this clone: This sequence may be a read error, since a much larger clone differs from it by one base. The V and J genes are TRBV5-5 and TRBJ1-2, with TRBD1 matching over 11 bases. The CDR3 runs to 14 residues. The ends lost 4 bases at V and 4 bases at J; junction bases unmatched: 3. CDR1 is SGHKS, CDR2 YYEKEE, per germline (reference sequence). CDR3 loop: CASSAGQGVYGYTF. The DNA of the CDR3 is TGTGCCAGCAGCGCGGGACAGGGGGTCTATGGCTACACCTTC. Combining the CDR3 with reference TRBV5-5 and TRBJ1-2 gives the whole variable domain DAGVTQSPTHLIKTRGQQVTLRCSPISGHKSVSWYQQVLGQGPQFIFQYYEKEERGRGNFPDRFSARQFPNYSSELNVNALLLGDSALYLCASSAGQGVYGYTFGSGTRLTVV.